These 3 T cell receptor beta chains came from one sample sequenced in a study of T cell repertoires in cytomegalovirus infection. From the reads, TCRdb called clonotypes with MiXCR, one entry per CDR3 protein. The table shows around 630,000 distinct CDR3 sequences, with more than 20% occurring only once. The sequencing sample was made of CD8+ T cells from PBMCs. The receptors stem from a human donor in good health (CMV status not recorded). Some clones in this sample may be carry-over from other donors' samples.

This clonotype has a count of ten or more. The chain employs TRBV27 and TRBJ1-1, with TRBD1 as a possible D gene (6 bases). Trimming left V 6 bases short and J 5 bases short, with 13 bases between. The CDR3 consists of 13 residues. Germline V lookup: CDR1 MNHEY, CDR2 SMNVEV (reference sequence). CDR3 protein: CASSVGGRTEAFF. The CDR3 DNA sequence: TGTGCCAGCAGCGTCGGGGGCAGGACTGAAGCTTTCTTT.

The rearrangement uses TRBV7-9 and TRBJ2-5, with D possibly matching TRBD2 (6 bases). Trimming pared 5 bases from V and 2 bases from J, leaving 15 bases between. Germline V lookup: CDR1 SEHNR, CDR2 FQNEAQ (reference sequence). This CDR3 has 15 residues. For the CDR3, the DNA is TGTGCCAGCAGCCCGGACTACAGGAGACAAGAGACCCAGTACTTC. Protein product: CASSPDYRRQETQYF.

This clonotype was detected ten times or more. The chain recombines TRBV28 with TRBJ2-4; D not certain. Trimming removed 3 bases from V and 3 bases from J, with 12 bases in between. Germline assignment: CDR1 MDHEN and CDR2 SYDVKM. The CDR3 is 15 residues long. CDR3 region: CASSFPSGVKNIQYF. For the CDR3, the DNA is TGTGCCAGCAGTTTCCCCTCTGGGGTCAAAAACATTCAGTACTTC.